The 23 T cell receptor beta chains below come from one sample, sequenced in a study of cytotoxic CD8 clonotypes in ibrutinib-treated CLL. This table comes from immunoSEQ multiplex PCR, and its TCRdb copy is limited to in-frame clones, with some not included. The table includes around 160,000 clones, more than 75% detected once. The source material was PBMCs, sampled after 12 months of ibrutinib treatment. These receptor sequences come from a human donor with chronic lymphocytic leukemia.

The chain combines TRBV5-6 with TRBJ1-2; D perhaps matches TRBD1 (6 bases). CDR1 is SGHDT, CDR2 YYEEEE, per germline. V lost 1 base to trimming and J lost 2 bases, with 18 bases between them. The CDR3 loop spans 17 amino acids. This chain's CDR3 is CASSLRRTGTLNYGYTF. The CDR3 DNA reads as TGTGCCAGCAGCTTGAGACGTACAGGGACTCTAAACTATGGCTACACCTTC.

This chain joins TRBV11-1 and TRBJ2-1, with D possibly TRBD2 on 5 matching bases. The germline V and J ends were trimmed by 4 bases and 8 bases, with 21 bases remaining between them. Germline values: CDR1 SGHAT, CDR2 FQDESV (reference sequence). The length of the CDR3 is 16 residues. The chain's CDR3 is CASSSGNGAPLDEQFF. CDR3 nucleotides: TGTGCCAGCAGCTCCGGGAATGGAGCACCCCTGGATGAGCAGTTCTTC.

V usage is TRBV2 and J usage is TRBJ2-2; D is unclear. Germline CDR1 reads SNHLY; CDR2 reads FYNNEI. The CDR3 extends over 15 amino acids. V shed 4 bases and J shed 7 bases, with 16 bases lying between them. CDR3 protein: CASSVLTSISGELFF. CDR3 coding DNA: TGTGCCAGCAGTGTTTTAACCAGCATCAGCGGGGAGCTGTTTTTT.

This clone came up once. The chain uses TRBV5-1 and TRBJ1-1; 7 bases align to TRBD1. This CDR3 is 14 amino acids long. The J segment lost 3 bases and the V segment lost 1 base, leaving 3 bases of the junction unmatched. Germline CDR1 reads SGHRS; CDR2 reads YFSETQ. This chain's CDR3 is CASSLSTGHTEAFF. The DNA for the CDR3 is TGCGCCAGCAGCTTGTCGACAGGGCACACTGAAGCTTTCTTT. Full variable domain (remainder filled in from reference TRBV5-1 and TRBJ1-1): KAGVTQTPRYLIKTRGQQVTLSCSPISGHRSVSWYQQTPGQGLQFLFEYFSETQRNKGNFPGRFSGRQFSNSRSEMNVSTLELGDSALYLCASSLSTGHTEAFFGQGTRLTVV.

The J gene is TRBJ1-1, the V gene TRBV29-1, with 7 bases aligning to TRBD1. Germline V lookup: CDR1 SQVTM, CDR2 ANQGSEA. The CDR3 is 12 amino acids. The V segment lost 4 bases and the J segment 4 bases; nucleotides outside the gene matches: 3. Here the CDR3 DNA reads TGCAGCGTTGTACAGGGGAGCACTGAAGCTTTCTTT. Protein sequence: CSVVQGSTEAFF.

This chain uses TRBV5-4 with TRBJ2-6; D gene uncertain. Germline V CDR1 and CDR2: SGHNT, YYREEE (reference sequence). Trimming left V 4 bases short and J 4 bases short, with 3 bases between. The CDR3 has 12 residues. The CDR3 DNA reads TGTGCCAGCAGCCCCGGGGCCAACGTCCTGACTTTC. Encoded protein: CASSPGANVLTF.

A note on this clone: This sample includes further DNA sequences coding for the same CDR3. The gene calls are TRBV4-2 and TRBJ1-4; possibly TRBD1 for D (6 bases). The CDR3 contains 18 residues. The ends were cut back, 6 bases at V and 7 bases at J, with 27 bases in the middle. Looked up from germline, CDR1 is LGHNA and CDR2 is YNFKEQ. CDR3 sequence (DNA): TGTGCCAGCAGTCAACCCCGGGTTGAGGCAGGGGAGGGTGAAAAACTGTTTTTT. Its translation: CASSQPRVEAGEGEKLFF.

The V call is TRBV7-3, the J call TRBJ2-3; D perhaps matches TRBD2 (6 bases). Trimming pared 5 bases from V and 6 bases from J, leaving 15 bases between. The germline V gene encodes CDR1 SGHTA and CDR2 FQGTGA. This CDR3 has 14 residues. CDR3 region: CASSPQTGGDTQYF. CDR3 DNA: TGTGCCAGCAGCCCCCAGACTGGAGGGGATACGCAGTATTTT.

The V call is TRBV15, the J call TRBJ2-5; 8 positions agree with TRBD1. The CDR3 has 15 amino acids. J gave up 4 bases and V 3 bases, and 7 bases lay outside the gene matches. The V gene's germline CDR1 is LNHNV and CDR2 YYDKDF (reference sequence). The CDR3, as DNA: TGTGCCACCAGCAGGCGACAGGGGATCAGAGAGACCCAGTACTTC. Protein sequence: CATSRRQGIRETQYF.

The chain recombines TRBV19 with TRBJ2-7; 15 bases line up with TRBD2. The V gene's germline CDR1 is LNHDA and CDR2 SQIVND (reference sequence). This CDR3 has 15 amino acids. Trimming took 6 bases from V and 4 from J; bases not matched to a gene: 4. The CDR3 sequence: CASSTGLAGGYEQYF. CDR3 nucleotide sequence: TGTGCCAGTAGCACCGGACTAGCGGGAGGGTACGAGCAGTACTTC. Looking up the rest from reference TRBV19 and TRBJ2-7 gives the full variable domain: DGGITQSPKYLFRKEGQNVTLSCEQNLNHDAMYWYRQDPGQGLRLIYYSQIVNDFQKGDIAEGYSVSREKKESFPLTVTSAQKNPTAFYLCASSTGLAGGYEQYFGPGTRLTVT.

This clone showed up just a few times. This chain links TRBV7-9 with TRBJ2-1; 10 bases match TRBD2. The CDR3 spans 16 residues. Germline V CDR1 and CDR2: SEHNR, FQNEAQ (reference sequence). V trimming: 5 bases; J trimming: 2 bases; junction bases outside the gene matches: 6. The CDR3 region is CASSGSSGRAYNEQFF. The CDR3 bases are TGTGCCAGCAGCGGGAGCAGCGGGAGGGCCTACAATGAGCAGTTCTTC.

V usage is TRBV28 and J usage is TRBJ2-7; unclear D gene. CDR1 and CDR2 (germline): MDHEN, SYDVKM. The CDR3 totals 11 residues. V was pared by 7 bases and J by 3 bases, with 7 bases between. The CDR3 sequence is CASKGFYEQYF. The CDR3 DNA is TGTGCCAGCAAAGGATTCTACGAGCAGTACTTC.

In DNA form, the CDR3 reads TGTGCCAGCGGGGCTTCCGGGATACTAGCCAAAAACATTCAGTACTTC. Encoded protein: CASGASGILAKNIQYF. This sequence joins TRBV7-2 and TRBJ2-4, with D perhaps being TRBD1 or TRBD2 (5 bases each). Germline-derived CDR1 and CDR2 are SGHTA and FQGNSA. V shed 8 bases and J shed 0 bases, with 17 bases lying between them. This CDR3 is 16 amino acids long.

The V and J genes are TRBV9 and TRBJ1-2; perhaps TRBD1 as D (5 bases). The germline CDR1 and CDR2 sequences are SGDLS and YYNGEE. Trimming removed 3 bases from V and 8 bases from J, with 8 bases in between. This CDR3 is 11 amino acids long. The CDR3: CASSGRQGYTF. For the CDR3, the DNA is TGTGCCAGCAGCGGACGACAGGGCTACACCTTC.

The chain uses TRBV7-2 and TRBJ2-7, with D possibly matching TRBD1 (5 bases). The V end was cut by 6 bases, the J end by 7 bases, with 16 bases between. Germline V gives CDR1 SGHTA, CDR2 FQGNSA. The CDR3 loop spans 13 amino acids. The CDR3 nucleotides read TGTGCCAGCAGTCCAGGGTTTGCTGGGGAGCAGTACTTC. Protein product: CASSPGFAGEQYF.

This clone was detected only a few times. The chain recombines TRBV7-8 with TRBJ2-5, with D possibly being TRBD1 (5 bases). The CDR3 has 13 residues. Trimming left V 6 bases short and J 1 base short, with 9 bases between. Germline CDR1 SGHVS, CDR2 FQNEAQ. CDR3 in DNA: TGTGCCAGCAGTACAGGACGCCAAGAGACCCAGTACTTC. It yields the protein CASSTGRQETQYF.

In DNA, the CDR3 is TGTGCCAGTAGTCCGGCAGGCCCAGATACGCAGTATTTT. Its protein is CASSPAGPDTQYF. The chain combines TRBV19 with TRBJ2-3; D unresolved. Germline V gives CDR1 LNHDA, CDR2 SQIVND (reference sequence). The CDR3 has 13 amino acids. V lost 5 bases to trimming and J lost 4 bases, with 10 bases between them.

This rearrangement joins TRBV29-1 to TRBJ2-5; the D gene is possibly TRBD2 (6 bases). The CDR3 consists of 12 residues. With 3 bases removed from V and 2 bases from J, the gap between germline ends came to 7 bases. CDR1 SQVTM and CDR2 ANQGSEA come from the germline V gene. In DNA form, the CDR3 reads TGCAGCGTTGACGGGAGTCAAGAGACCCAGTACTTC. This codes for CSVDGSQETQYF.

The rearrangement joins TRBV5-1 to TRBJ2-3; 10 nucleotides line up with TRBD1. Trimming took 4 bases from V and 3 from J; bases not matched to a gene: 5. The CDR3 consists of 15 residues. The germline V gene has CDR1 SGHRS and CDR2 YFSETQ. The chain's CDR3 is CASSRDRGSTDTQYF. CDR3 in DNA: TGCGCCAGCAGCCGGGACAGGGGTAGTACAGATACGCAGTATTTT.

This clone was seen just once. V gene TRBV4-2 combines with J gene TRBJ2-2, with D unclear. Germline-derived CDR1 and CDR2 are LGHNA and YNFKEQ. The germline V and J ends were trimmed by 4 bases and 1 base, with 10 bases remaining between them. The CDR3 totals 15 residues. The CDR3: CASSPMTLNTGELFF. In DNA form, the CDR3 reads TGTGCCAGCAGCCCCATGACACTGAACACCGGGGAGCTGTTTTTT.

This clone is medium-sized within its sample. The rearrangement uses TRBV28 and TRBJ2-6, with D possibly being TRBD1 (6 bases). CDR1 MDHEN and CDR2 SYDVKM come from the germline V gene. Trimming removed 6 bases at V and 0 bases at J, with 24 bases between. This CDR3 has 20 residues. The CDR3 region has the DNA TGTGCCAGCAGCAACAGCCTGGCCACAGGGCCCAACTCTGGGGCCAACGTCCTGACTTTC. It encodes CASSNSLATGPNSGANVLTF.

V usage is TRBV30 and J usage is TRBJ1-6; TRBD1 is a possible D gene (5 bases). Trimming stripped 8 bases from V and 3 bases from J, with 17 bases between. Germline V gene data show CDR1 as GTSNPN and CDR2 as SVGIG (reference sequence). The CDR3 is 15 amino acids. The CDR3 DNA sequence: TGTGCCGGGATGCTGGGACTGAGCTATAATTCACCCCTCCACTTT. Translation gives CAGMLGLSYNSPLHF. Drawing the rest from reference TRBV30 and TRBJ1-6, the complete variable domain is SQTIHQWPATLVQPVGSPLSLECTVEGTSNPNLYWYRQAAGRGLQLLFYSVGIGQISSEVPQNLSASRPQDRQFILSSKKLLLSDSGFYLCAGMLGLSYNSPLHFGNGTRLTVT.

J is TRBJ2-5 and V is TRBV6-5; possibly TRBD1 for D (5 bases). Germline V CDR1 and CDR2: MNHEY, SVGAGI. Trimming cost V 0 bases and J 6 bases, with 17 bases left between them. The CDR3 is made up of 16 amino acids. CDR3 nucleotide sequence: TGTGCCAGCAGTTACTCAGGGCAGGGCGCAATAAAGACCCAGTACTTC. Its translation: CASSYSGQGAIKTQYF.